This TCR beta chain was identified during a study of identical twins. TCRdb reanalysed the 5' RACE reads using MiXCR and keeps one entry per CDR3 protein. The top ten clones hold about 0.91% of a sample with 500,000 to 550,000 distinct CDR3 sequences, 22% of them seen once. Study outcomes and limitations: The more abundant beta clonotypes in cord blood had fewer insertions, and memory repertoires did not show this. In monozygotic twins, models underestimated the sharing of out-of-frame TCR alpha.

Between the trimmed V and J ends, which lost 3 bases and 0 bases, there was a span of 12 bases. Germline V gives CDR1 SGHRS, CDR2 YFSETQ. The CDR3 runs 15 residues. Notes on this clonotype: Its antigen is currently unknown.

These same data were also listed under a study on T cells expressing NK-cell markers. As that report states: The TCR beta repertoires originated in sorted CD3+CD56+NKG2C+, CD3+CD56+NKG2C- and CD3+CD56-NKG2C+ T cells. The CD3+CD56-NKG2C+ fraction of several donors was also led by these clonotypes.

This TCR derives from a woman aged 18-35 years in good health. The sequenced sample was CD4+ T cells sorted from blood. The V and J genes are TRBV5-1 and TRBJ1-1, with a possible D match to TRBD1 (6 bases). CDR3 protein: CASSWSGHMNTEAFF. The CDR3 coding sequence is TGCGCCAGCAGCTGGTCGGGACACATGAACACTGAAGCTTTCTTT. The full variable domain, with the rest looked up from reference TRBV5-1 and TRBJ1-1, is KAGVTQTPRYLIKTRGQQVTLSCSPISGHRSVSWYQQTPGQGLQFLFEYFSETQRNKGNFPGRFSGRQFSNSRSEMNVSTLELGDSALYLCASSWSGHMNTEAFFGQGTRLTVV.